This TCR beta chain is drawn from a study of siplizumab effects on memory and regulatory T cells. CDR3 length equals 19 residues. Germline V gene sequence: CDR1 LNHDA, CDR2 SQIVND (reference sequence). V trimming: 3 bases; J trimming: 0 bases; junction bases outside the gene matches: 14. In each sample, 80,000 to 100,000 TCR templates were assayed. The table came from immunoSEQ multiplex PCR; TCRdb's copy has only in-frame clones and leaves some out. Of around 97,000 clones listed, about 94% were seen once; the top ten hold roughly 1.3%. This sequence joins TRBV19 and TRBJ2-4; the match to TRBD2 covers 7 bases. Sequenced: non-Treg CD4+ T cells sorted from blood. This TCR came from a human donor in good health. CDR3 sequence reads: CASSIYDASGGLAKNIQYF. CDR3 nucleotides: TGTGCCAGTAGTATTTATGACGCGTCGGGGGGTCTAGCCAAAAACATTCAGTACTTC.